This TCR beta chain originates from a study of blood T cell repertoires in COVID-19. Original processing notes: Estimated nucleated cell counts came from reference gene primer amplification. Profiling relied on immunoSEQ multiplex PCR, and the TCRdb table lists in-frame clones only, not all of them. V and J calls and clone size are given by that table; D and trimming were obtained from the DNA. The sample consists of under 150,000 clones, 85% to 90% of them appearing once. This clonotype was obtained from a woman aged 45-65 years with acute or convalescent COVID-19. The specimen was peripheral blood.

The CDR3 DNA reads TGTGCCACCAGTGATTTGCATGGCCAGCCCCAGCATTTT. This sequence encodes CATSDLHGQPQHF. This chain connects TRBV24-1 to TRBJ1-5; no definite D call. The CDR3 length is 13 residues. Per germline, CDR1 KGHDR and CDR2 SFDVKD. V was cut by 0 bases and J by 7 bases, with 6 bases left in between.